The 5 T cell receptor beta chains listed next were all sequenced from one sample in a study of T cell responses to AZD1222 COVID-19 vaccine. Repertoires were generated with immunoSEQ multiplex PCR, while TCRdb's copy carries only in-frame clones and drops some. The table has some 81,000 clones, 70% to 90% seen once; the top ten hold 3.4%. The source material was peripheral blood, sampled 28 days after the second AZD1222 dose. These receptors all stem from an adult who received the AZD1222 COVID-19 vaccine.

This rearrangement joins TRBV11-2 to TRBJ1-2, with TRBD1 identical over 7 bases. Germline lookup yields CDR1 SGHAT and CDR2 FQNNGV. Germline trimming cut 5 bases from V and 0 bases from J; bases unmatched to any gene: 6. The CDR3 covers 15 residues. The CDR3 DNA reads TGTGCCAGCAGCCATTACAGGGGACCTAACTATGGCTACACCTTC. Translation gives CASSHYRGPNYGYTF. The whole variable domain, filled in from reference TRBV11-2 and TRBJ1-2, reads EAGVAQSPRYKIIEKRQSVAFWCNPISGHATLYWYQQILGQGPKLLIQFQNNGVVDDSQLPKDRFSAERLKGVDSTLKIQPAKLEDSAVYLCASSHYRGPNYGYTFGSGTRLTVV.

The chain joins TRBV5-5 to TRBJ2-1; the D gene is possibly TRBD1 (5 bases). V lost 6 bases to trimming and J lost 9 bases, with 16 bases between them. Germline lookup yields CDR1 SGHKS and CDR2 YYEKEE (reference sequence). The CDR3 consists of 13 residues. CDR3 bases: TGTGCCAGCACCCCCCTCCAGGGCGGTGAGCAGTTCTTC. Its protein product is CASTPLQGGEQFF.

V is TRBV9 and J is TRBJ2-1; D unresolved. This CDR3 region has 11 residues. The V gene lost 4 bases and the J gene lost 3 bases, with 2 bases spanning the gap. Germline V gene data show CDR1 as SGDLS and CDR2 as YYNGEE. Here the CDR3 DNA reads TGTGCCAGCAGCTACTACAATGAGCAGTTCTTC. Amino acid sequence: CASSYYNEQFF.

The chain combines TRBV29-1 with TRBJ1-4, with 7 bases identical to TRBD1. V shed 4 bases and J 7 bases; nucleotides not matched to a gene: 9. Germline V gene sequence: CDR1 SQVTM, CDR2 ANQGSEA. This CDR3 has 14 residues. In DNA, the CDR3 is TGCAGCGTTGGTCCCGGGACAGTGGGTGAAAAACTGTTTTTT. The encoded protein is CSVGPGTVGEKLFF.

The rearrangement links TRBV19 to TRBJ1-1; 9 nucleotides agree with TRBD1. CDR3 length: 15 residues. Trimming at V came to 5 bases and at J to 7 bases, leaving 11 bases not matched to a gene. CDR1 and CDR2 (germline): LNHDA, SQIVND (reference sequence). The CDR3 nucleotides are TGTGCCAGTAGTGTAAAACAGGGGGCGCGGAGTGAAGCTTTCTTT. The encoded protein is CASSVKQGARSEAFF.